This T cell receptor (beta chain) was identified in a study of blood T cell repertoires in COVID-19. Trimming removed 2 bases at V and 4 bases at J, with 11 bases between. Germline CDR1 and CDR2: SQVTM and ANQGSEA. This CDR3 has 13 residues. This table comes from immunoSEQ multiplex PCR, and its TCRdb copy is limited to in-frame clones, with some not included. The sample lists about 8,400 clones; around 85% were seen once. The sequence came from a man in his fifties or sixties with acute or convalescent COVID-19. The material sequenced was peripheral blood. This chain joins TRBV29-1 and TRBJ1-1; unclear D gene. CDR3 in DNA: TGCAGCGTTGAATTCAGGCGAAGCACTGAAGCTTTCTTT. Its protein is CSVEFRRSTEAFF.